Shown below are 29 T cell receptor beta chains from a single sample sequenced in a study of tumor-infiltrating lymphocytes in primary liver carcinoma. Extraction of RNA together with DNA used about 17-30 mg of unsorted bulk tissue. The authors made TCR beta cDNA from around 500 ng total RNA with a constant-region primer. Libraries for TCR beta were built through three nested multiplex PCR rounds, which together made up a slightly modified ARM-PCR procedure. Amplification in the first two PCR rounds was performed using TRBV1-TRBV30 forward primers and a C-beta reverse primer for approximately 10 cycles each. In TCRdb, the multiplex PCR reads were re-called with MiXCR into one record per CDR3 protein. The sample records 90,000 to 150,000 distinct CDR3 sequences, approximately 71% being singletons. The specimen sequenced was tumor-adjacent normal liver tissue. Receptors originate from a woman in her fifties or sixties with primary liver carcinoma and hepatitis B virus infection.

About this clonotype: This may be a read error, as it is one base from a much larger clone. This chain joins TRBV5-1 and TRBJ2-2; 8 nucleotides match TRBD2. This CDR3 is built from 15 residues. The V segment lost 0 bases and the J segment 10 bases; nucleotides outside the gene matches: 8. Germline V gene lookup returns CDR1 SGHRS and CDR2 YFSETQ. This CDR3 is CASSLGGTSLLELFF. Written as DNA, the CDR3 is TGCGCCAGCAGCTTGGGGGGGACTAGTCTCTTGGAGCTGTTTTTT.

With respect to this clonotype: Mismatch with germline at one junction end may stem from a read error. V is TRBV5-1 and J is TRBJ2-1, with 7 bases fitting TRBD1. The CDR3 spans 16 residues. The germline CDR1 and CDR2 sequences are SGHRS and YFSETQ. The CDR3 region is CASIGTAASSYNEQSF. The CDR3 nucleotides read TGCGCCAGCATCGGGACAGCCGCTAGCTCCTACAATGAGCAGTCCTTC.

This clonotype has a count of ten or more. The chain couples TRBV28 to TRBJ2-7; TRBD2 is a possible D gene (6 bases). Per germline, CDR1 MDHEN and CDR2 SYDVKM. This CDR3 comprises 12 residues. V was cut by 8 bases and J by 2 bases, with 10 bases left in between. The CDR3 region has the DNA TGTGCCAGCCGGGGACTCACCTACGAGCAGTACTTC. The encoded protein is CASRGLTYEQYF.

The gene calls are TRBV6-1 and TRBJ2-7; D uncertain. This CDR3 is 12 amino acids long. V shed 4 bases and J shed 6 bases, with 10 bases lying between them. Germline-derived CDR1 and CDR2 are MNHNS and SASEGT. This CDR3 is CASSGGPFEQYF. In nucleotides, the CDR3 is TGTGCCAGCAGTGGCGGTCCATTCGAGCAGTACTTC.

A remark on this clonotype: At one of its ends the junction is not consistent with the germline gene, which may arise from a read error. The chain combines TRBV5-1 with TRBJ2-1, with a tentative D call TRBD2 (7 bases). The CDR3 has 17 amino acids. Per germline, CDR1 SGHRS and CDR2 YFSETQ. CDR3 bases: TGCGCCAGCAGCTTGGATCCGGGCGGGGGCTCCTACAATGAGCGGTTCTTC. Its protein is CASSLDPGGGSYNERFF.

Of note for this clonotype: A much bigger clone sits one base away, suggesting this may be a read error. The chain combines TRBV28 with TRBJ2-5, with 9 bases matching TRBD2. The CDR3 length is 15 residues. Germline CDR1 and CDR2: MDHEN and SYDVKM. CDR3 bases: TGTGCCTGCAGTTGGGGGGGACTAGCCAAAGAGACCCAGTACTTC. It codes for CACSWGGLAKETQYF.

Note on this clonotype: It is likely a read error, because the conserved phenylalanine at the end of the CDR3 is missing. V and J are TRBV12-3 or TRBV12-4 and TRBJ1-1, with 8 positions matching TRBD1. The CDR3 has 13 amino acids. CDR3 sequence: CTSSEDRGTEAFL. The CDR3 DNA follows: TGTACCAGCAGTGAAGACAGGGGTACTGAAGCTTTCCTT.

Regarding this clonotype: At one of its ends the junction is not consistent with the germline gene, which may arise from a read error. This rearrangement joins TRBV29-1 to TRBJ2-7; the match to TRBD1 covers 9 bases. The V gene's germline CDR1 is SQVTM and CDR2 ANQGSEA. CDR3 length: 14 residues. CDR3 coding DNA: TGCAGCGTTGGAAGGGACAGGGCAGGAAGCGAGCAGTATTTC. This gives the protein CSVGRDRAGSEQYF.

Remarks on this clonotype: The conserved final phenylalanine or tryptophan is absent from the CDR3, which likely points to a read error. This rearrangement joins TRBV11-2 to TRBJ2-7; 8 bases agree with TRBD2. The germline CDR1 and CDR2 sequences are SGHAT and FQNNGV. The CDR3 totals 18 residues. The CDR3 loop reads CASSLDWVSLAGPYEQYL. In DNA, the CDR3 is TGTGCCAGCAGCCTAGATTGGGTCAGCCTAGCGGGTCCCTACGAGCAGTACTTA.

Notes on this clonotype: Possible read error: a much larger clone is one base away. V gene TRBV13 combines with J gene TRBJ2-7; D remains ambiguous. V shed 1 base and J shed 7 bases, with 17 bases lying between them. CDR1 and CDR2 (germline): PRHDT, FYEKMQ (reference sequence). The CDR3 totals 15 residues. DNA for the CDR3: TGTGCCAGCAGCTTAGTAGGGCACCGGCTAGTGGAGCAGTACTTC. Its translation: CASSLVGHRLVEQYF.

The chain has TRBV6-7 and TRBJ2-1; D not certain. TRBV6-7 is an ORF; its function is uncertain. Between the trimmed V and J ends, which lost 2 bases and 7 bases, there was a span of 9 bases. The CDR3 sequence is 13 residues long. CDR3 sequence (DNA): TGTGCCAGCAGTTACGCGCTCTATAATGAGCAGTTCTTC. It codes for CASSYALYNEQFF.

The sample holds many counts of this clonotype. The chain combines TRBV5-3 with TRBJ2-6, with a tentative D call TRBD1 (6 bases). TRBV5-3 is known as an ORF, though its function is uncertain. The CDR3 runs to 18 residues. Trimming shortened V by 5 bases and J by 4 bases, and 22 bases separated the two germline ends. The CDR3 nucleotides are TGTGCCAGAAGTCCGGCCGGACATACAGGGAGAGGGGCCAACGTCCTGACTTTC. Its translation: CARSPAGHTGRGANVLTF.

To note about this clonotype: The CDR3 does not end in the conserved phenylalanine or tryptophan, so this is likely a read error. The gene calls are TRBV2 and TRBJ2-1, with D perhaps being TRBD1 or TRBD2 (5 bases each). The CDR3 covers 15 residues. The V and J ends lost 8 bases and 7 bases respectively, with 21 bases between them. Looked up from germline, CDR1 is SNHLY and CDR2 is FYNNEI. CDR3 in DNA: TGTGCCAGCGGGGAATTGGGGACCAGCCCTAATGAGCAGTTCTCC. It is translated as CASGELGTSPNEQFS.

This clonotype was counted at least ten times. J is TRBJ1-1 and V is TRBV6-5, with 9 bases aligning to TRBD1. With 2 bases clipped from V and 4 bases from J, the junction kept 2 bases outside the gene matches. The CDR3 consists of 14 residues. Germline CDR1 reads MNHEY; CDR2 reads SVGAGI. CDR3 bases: TGTGCCAGCAGTTACGGACAGGGGCGCACTGAAGCTTTCTTT. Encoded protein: CASSYGQGRTEAFF.

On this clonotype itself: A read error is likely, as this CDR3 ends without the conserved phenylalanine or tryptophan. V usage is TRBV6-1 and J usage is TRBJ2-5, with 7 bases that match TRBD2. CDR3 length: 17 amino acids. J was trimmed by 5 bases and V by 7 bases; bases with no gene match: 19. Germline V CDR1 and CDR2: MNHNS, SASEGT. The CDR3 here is CASIIRVGGLGLETQYL. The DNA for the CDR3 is TGTGCCAGCATTATTCGAGTGGGAGGGCTAGGCTTGGAGACCCAGTACCTC.

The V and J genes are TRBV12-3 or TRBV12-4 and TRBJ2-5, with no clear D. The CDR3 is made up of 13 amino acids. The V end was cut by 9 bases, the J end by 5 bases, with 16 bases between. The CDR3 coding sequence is TGTGCCAGAAGTCACGGGTTAGGGGAGACCCAGTACTTC. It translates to CARSHGLGETQYF.

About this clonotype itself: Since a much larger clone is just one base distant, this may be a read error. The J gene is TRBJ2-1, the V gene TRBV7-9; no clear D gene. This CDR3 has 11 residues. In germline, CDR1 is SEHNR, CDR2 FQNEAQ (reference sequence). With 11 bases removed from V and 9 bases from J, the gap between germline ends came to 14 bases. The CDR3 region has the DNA TGTGCCCGCACCCTAGATAGTGAGCAGTTCTTC. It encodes CARTLDSEQFF.

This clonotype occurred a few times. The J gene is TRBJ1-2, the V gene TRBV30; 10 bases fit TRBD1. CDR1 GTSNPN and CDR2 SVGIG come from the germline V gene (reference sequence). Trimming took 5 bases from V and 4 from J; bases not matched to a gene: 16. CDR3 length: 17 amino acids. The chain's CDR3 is CAWGITPGQGICYGYTF. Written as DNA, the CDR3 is TGTGCCTGGGGTATAACTCCGGGACAGGGGATTTGCTATGGCTACACCTTC.

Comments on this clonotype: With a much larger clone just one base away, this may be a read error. CDR3 amino acids: CASSLPRTGDYGYTF. CDR3 DNA sequence: TGTGCCAGCAGCCTGCCAAGGACAGGGGACTATGGCTACACCTTC. V is TRBV5-6 and J is TRBJ1-2; 9 nucleotides line up with TRBD1. V was clipped by 4 bases and J by 3 bases; unmatched bases: 7. CDR1 and CDR2 (germline): SGHDT, YYEEEE. CDR3 length: 15 amino acids.

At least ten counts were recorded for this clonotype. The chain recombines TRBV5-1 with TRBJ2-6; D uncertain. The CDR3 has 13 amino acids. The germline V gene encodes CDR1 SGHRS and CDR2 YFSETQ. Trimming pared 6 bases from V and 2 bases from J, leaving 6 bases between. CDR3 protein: CASNPAGANVLTF. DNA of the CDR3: TGCGCCAGCAACCCAGCTGGGGCCAACGTCCTGACTTTC.

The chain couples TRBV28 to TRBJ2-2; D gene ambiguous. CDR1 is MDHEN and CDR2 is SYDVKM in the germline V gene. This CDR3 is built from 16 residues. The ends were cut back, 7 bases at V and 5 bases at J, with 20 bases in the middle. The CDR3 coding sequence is TGTGCCAGCACCCAAGCGAGAGTCGGTGATACCGGGGAGCTGTTTTTT. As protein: CASTQARVGDTGELFF. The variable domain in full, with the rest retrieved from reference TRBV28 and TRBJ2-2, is DVKVTQSSRYLVKRTGEKVFLECVQDMDHENMFWYRQDPGLGLRLIYFSYDVKMKEKGDIPEGYSVSREKKERFSLILESASTNQTSMYLCASTQARVGDTGELFFGEGSRLTVL.

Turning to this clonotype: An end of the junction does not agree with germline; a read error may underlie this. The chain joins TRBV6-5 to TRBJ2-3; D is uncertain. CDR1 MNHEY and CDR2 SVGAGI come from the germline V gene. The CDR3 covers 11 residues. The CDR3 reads CASTYLDTQYF. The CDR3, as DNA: TGTGCCAGCACTTACCTAGATACGCAGTATTTT.

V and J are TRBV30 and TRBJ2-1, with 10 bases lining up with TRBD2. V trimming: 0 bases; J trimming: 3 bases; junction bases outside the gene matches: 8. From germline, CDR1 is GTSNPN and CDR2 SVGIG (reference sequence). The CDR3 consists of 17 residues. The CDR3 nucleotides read TGTGCCTGGAGTGTAACAGGAGCGGGAGGGTTCTACAATGAGCAGTTCTTC. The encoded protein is CAWSVTGAGGFYNEQFF. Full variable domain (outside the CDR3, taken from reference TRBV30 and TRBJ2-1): SQTIHQWPATLVQPVGSPLSLECTVEGTSNPNLYWYRQAAGRGLQLLFYSVGIGQISSEVPQNLSASRPQDRQFILSSKKLLLSDSGFYLCAWSVTGAGGFYNEQFFGPGTRLTVL.

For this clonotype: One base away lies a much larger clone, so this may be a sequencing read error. This CDR3 reads CASSYVLNTGELFF. DNA of the CDR3: TGTGCCAGCAGTTACGTATTGAACACCGGGGAGCTGTTTTTT. The chain is built from TRBV7-8 and TRBJ2-2; D is uncertain. V dropped 6 bases and J dropped 1 base, with 9 bases sitting between them. CDR1 is SGHVS, CDR2 FQNEAQ, per germline. The CDR3 has 14 amino acids.

CDR3 amino acids: CASSLAFGTSGVYNEEFF. The CDR3 DNA is TGTGCCAGCAGCTTAGCTTTCGGAACTAGCGGGGTCTACAATGAAGAGTTCTTC. The rearrangement uses TRBV11-2 and TRBJ2-1; 10 bases are a match to TRBD2. The V gene's germline CDR1 is SGHAT and CDR2 FQNNGV. V lost 1 base, J lost 14 bases, and 20 bases stayed unmatched. This CDR3 spans 18 amino acids.

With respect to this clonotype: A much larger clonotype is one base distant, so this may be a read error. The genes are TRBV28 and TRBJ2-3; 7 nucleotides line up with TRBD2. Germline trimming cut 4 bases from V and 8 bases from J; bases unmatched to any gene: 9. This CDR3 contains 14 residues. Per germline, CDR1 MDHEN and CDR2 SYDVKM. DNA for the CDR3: TGTGCCAGCAGTTCCGGACTAGTGGGAGCTACGCAGTATTTT. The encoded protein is CASSSGLVGATQYF.

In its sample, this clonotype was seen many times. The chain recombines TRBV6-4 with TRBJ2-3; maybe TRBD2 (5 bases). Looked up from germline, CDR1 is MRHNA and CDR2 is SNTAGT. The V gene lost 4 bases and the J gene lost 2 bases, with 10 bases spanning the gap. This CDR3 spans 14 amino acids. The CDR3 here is CASSVLADTDTQYF. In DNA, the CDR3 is TGTGCCAGCAGTGTCCTAGCTGACACAGATACGCAGTATTTT.

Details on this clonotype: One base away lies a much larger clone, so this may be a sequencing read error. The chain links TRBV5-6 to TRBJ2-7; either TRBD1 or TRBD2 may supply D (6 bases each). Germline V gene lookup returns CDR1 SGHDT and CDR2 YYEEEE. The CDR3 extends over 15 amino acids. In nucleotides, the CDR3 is TGTACCAGCAGCTTTAGGGGGACTGCAGTCTACAAGCAGTACTTC. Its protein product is CTSSFRGTAVYKQYF.

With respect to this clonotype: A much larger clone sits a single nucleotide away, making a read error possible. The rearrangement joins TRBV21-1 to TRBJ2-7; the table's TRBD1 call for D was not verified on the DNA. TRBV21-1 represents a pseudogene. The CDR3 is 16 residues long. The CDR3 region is CASGKIRGQRYYEQYF. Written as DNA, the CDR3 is TGTGCCAGCGGAAAGATCCGGGGACAGCGATACTACGAGCAGTACTTC.